These 9 T cell receptor beta chains originate from one sample sequenced in a study of cytomegalovirus exposure and HLA in healthy donors. PCR used 60 Vbeta primers and 13 Jbeta primers. Measured with immunoSEQ multiplex PCR; TCRdb has only the in-frame clones, and not every one. The clone table shows tens of thousands of clones, with the ten largest holding about 8%. Sequencing was done on a sample of PBMCs. Receptors originate from a male donor in good health and CMV-seronegative.

The V call is TRBV13, the J call TRBJ2-1; D is possibly TRBD2 (6 bases). V was trimmed by 3 bases and J by 1 base, leaving 10 bases between them. The CDR3 totals 15 residues. Germline-derived CDR1 and CDR2 are PRHDT and FYEKMQ (reference sequence). CDR3 in amino acids: CASSFREASYNEQFF. The CDR3 DNA is TGTGCCAGCAGCTTCAGGGAGGCATCCTACAATGAGCAGTTCTTC.

The gene calls are TRBV2 and TRBJ2-7, with 8 bases identical to TRBD1. Trimming cost V 4 bases and J 4 bases; bases outside gene matches: 9. The CDR3 runs 15 residues. CDR1 SNHLY and CDR2 FYNNEI come from the germline V gene. In DNA, the CDR3 is TGTGCCAGCAGTGCGTTCGCAGGGGGCCGGTACGAGCAGTACTTC. The encoded protein is CASSAFAGGRYEQYF. Complete variable domain (other parts from reference TRBV2 and TRBJ2-7): EPEVTQTPSHQVTQMGQEVILRCVPISNHLYFYWYRQILGQKVEFLVSFYNNEISEKSEIFDDQFSVERPDGSNFTLKIRSTKLEDSAMYFCASSAFAGGRYEQYFGPGTRLTVT.

The chain is built from TRBV7-6 and TRBJ2-1, with 7 bases identical to TRBD2. Germline CDR1 is SGHVS and CDR2 is FNYEAQ. The CDR3 has 16 residues. V dropped 2 bases and J dropped 7; count of bases not matched to a gene: 11. CDR3 loop: CASSLLGGSSLNEQFF. For the CDR3, the DNA is TGTGCCAGCAGCTTACTTGGCGGGAGTAGTCTGAATGAGCAGTTCTTC.

This chain links TRBV6-5 with TRBJ1-1; 7 bases are shared with TRBD1. Germline V gives CDR1 MNHEY, CDR2 SVGAGI. V lost 6 bases, J lost 5 bases, and 9 bases stayed unmatched. The CDR3 is 14 residues long. The CDR3 protein is CASSSPGQITEAFF. The CDR3 region has the DNA TGTGCCAGCAGCAGCCCGGGACAGATAACTGAAGCTTTCTTT.

This sequence joins TRBV18 and TRBJ1-5; the D gene is possibly TRBD1 (6 bases). Germline loops: CDR1 KGHSH, CDR2 LQKENI. With 2 bases removed from V and 3 bases from J, the gap between germline ends came to 8 bases. This CDR3 is built from 14 residues. CDR3 protein: CASSPSGDNQPQHF. The CDR3 DNA follows: TGTGCCAGCTCACCATCAGGGGACAATCAGCCCCAGCATTTT.

The chain recombines TRBV4-2 with TRBJ2-7; the match to TRBD2 covers 8 bases. CDR3 length equals 16 residues. The V and J ends lost 1 base and 4 bases, in that order; junction bases with no gene match: 9. Germline V gene lookup returns CDR1 LGHNA and CDR2 YNFKEQ. The CDR3 spells CASSQVIPSGRYEQYF. CDR3 coding DNA: TGTGCCAGCAGCCAAGTCATCCCGAGCGGGAGATACGAGCAGTACTTC.

This chain links TRBV5-1 with TRBJ2-7; 9 nucleotides match TRBD2. The trim removed 3 bases at V and 2 bases at J, leaving 15 bases unmatched. The CDR3 totals 18 residues. Germline values: CDR1 SGHRS, CDR2 YFSETQ. The CDR3 here is CASSSPPRGAGGTYEQYF. In nucleotides, the CDR3 is TGCGCCAGCAGCTCCCCCCCAAGGGGGGCGGGAGGGACCTACGAGCAGTACTTC.

The rearrangement uses TRBV4-2 and TRBJ1-1, with 7 positions matching TRBD1. The CDR3 sequence is 14 residues long. V lost 3 bases, J lost 7 bases, and 8 bases stayed unmatched. Germline values: CDR1 LGHNA, CDR2 YNFKEQ. The CDR3 reads CASSQELQGCEAFF. CDR3 coding DNA: TGTGCCAGCAGCCAGGAATTACAGGGGTGTGAAGCTTTCTTT.

The CDR3 region has the DNA TGTGCCAGCAGCATCTACAGCGGGACTGAAGCTTTCTTT. Translated: CASSIYSGTEAFF. The chain combines TRBV7-9 with TRBJ1-1; the D is unclear. V was pared by 5 bases and J by 5 bases, with 12 bases between. Germline CDR1 is SEHNR and CDR2 is FQNEAQ (reference sequence). This CDR3 spans 13 amino acids.